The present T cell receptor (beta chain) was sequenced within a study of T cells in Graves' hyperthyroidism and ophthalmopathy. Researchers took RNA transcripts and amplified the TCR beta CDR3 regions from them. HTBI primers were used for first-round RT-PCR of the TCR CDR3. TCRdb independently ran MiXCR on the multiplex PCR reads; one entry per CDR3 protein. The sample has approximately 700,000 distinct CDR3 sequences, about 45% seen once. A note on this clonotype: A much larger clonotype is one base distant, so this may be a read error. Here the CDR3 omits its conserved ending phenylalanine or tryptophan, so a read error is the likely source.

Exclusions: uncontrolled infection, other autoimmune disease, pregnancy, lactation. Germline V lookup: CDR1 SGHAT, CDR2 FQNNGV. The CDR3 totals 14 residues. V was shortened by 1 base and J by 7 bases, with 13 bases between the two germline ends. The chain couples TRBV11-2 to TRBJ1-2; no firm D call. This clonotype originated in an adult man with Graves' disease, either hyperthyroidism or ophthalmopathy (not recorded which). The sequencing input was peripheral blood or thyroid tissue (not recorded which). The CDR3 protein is CASSLGATGGGYTL. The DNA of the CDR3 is TGTGCCAGCAGCTTAGGGGCTACGGGCGGTGGCTACACCCTC.